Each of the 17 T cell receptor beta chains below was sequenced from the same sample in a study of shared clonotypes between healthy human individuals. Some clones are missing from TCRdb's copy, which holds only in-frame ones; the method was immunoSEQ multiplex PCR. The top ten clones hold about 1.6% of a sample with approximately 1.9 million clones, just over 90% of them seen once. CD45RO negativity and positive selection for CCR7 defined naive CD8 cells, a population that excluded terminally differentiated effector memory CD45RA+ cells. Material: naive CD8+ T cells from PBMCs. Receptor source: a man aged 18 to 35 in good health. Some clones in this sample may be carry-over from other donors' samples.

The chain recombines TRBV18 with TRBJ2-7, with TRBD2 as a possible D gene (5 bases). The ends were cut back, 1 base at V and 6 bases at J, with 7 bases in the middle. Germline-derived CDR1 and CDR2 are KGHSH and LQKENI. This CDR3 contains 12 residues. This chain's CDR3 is CASSPQRVEQYF. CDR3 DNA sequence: TGTGCCAGCTCACCACAGAGGGTCGAGCAGTACTTC.

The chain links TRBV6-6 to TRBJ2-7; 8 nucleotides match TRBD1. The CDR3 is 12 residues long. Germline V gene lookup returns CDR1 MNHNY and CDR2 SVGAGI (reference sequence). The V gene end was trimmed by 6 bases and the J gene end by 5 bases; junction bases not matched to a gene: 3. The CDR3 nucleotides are TGTGCCAGCAGGCCACAGGGGGACGAGCAGTACTTC. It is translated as CASRPQGDEQYF.

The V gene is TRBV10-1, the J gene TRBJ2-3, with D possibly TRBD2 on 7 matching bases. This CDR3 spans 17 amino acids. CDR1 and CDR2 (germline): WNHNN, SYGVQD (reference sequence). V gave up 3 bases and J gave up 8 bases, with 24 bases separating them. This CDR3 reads CASSERGAKEQRGTQYF. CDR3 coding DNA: TGCGCCAGCAGTGAACGGGGGGCGAAGGAGCAGCGAGGTACGCAGTATTTT.

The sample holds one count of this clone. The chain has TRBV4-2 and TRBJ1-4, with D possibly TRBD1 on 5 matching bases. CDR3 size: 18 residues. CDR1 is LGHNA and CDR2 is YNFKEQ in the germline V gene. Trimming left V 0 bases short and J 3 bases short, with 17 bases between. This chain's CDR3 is CASSQEFAGRGPNEKLFF. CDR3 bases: TGTGCCAGCAGCCAAGAGTTTGCGGGACGGGGCCCTAATGAAAAACTGTTTTTT.

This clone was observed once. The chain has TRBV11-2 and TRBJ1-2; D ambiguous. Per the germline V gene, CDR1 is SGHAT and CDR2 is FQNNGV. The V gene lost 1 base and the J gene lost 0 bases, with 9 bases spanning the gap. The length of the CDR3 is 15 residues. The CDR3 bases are TGTGCCAGCAGCTTAGGGGCAGATTCTAACTATGGCTACACCTTC. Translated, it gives CASSLGADSNYGYTF.

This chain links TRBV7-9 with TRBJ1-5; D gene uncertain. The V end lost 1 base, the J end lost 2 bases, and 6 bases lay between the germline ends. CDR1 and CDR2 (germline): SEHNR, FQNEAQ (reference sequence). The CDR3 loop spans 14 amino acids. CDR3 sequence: CASSLDLGNQPQHF. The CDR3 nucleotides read TGTGCCAGCAGCTTAGATCTGGGCAATCAGCCCCAGCATTTT. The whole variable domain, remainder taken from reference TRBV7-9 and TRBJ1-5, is DTGVSQNPRHKITKRGQNVTFRCDPISEHNRLYWYRQTLGQGPEFLTYFQNEAQLEKSRLLSDRFSAERPKGSFSTLEIQRTEQGDSAMYLCASSLDLGNQPQHFGDGTRLSIL.

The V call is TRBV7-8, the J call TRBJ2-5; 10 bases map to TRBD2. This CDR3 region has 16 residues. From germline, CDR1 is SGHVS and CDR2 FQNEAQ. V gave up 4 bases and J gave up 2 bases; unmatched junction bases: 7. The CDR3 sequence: CASSSGLAERQETQYF. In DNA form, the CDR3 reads TGTGCCAGCAGCTCCGGACTAGCGGAACGACAAGAGACCCAGTACTTC.

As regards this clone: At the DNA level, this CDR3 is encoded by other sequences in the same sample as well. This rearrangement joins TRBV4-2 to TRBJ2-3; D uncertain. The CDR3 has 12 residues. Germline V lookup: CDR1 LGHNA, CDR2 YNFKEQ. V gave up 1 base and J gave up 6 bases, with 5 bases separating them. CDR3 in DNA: TGTGCCAGCAGCCAAGTGGGGGATACGCAGTATTTT. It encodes CASSQVGDTQYF.

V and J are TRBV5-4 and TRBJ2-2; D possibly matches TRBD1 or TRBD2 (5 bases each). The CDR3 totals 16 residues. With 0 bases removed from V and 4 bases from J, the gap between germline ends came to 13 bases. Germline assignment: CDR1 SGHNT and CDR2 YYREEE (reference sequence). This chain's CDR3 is CASSLGSGSPTGELFF. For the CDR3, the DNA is TGTGCCAGCAGCTTGGGATCAGGGAGTCCCACCGGGGAGCTGTTTTTT.

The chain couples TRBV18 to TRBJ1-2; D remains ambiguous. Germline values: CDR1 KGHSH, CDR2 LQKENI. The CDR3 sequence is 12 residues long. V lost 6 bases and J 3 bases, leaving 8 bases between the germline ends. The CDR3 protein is CASSGFDYGYTF. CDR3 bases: TGTGCCAGCTCGGGCTTTGACTATGGCTACACCTTC.

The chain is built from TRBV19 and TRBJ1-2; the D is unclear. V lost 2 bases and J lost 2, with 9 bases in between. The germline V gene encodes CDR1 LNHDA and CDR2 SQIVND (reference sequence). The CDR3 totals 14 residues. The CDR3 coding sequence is TGTGCCAGTAGTATATTTGGCGGGAACTATGGCTACACCTTC. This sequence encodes CASSIFGGNYGYTF.

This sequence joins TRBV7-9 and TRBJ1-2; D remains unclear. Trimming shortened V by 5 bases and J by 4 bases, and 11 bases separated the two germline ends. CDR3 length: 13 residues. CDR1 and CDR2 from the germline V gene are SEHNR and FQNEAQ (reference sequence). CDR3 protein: CASSDGLIYGYTF. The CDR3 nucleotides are TGTGCCAGCAGCGATGGTCTGATCTATGGCTACACCTTC.

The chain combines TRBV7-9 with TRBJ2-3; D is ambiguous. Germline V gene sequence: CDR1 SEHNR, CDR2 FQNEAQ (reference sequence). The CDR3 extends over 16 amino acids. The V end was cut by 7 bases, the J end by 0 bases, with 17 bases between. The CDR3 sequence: CASTPRGRRSTDTQYF. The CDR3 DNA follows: TGTGCCAGCACCCCCCGTGGCAGGCGAAGCACAGATACGCAGTATTTT. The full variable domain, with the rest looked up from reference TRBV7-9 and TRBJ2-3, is DTGVSQNPRHKITKRGQNVTFRCDPISEHNRLYWYRQTLGQGPEFLTYFQNEAQLEKSRLLSDRFSAERPKGSFSTLEIQRTEQGDSAMYLCASTPRGRRSTDTQYFGPGTRLTVL.

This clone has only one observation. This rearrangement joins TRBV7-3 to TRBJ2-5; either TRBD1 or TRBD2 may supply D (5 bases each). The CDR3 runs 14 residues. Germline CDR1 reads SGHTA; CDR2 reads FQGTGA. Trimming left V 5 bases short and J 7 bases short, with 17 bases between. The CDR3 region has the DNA TGTGCCAGCAGCGCCCGGGGACGCAAGGGGACCCAGTACTTC. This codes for CASSARGRKGTQYF.

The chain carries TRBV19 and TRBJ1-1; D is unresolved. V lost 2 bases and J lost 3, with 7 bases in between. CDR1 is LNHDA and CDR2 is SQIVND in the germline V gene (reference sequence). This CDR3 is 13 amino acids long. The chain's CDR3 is CASSIIGYTEAFF. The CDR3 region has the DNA TGTGCCAGTAGTATAATAGGATACACTGAAGCTTTCTTT.

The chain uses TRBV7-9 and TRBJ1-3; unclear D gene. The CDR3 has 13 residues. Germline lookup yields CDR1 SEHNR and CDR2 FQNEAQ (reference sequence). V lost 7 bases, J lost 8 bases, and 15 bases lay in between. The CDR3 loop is CASTTPWGDTIYF. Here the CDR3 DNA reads TGTGCCAGCACCACCCCGTGGGGAGACACCATATATTTT.

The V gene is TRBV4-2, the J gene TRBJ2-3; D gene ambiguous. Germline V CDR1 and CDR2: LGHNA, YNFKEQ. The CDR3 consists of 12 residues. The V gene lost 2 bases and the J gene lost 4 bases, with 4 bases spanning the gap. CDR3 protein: CASSQKADTQYF. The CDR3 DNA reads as TGTGCCAGCAGCCAAAAGGCAGATACGCAGTATTTT.